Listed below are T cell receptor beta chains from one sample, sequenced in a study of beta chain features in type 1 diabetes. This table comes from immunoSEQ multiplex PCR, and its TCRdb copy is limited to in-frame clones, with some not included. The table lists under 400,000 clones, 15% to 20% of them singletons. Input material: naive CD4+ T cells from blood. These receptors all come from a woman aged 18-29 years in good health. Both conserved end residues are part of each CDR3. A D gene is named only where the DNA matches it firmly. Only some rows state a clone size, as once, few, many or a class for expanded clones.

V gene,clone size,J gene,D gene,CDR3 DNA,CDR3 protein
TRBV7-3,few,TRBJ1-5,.,TGTGCCAGCGAGGGGGGGGCACGAAATCAGCCCCAGCATTTT,CASEGGARNQPQHF
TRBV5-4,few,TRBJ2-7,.,TGTGCCAGCAGCGTTGACAGGCCTGCTGGGAACGAGCAGTACTTC,CASSVDRPAGNEQYF
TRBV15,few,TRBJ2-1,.,TGTGCCACCAGCAAAGCGAGAGCGTACAATGAGCAGTTCTTC,CATSKARAYNEQFF
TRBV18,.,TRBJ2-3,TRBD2,TGTGCCAGCTCACCACCTTCTTCAAGCGGGGCAGATACGCAGTATTTT,CASSPPSSSGADTQYF
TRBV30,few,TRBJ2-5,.,TGTGCCTGGAAAGGGGCTGGAGAGACCCAGTACTTC,CAWKGAGETQYF
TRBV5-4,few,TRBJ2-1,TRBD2,TGTGCCAGCAGCGCTTCTAGCGGGAGGAGTAATGAGCAGTTCTTC,CASSASSGRSNEQFF
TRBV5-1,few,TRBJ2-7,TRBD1,TGCGCCAGCAGCCTAAGGGGGCCCCGTGGTTCCGAGCAGTACTTC,CASSLRGPRGSEQYF
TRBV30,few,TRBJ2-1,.,TGTGCCTGGAGCCGCGGAGCCTACAATGAGCAGTTCTTC,CAWSRGAYNEQFF
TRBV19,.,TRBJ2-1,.,TGTGCCAGTAGTGTAATCTCGAGCTCCTACAATGAGCAGTTCTTC,CASSVISSSYNEQFF
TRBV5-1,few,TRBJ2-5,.,TGCGCCAGCAGCTTGACTAGCTATGTGGAGACCCAGTACTTC,CASSLTSYVETQYF
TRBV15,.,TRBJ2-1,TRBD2,TGTGCCACCAGCCGGGAGACTAGCGGGGAAACCTCCTACAATGAGCAGTTCTTC,CATSRETSGETSYNEQFF
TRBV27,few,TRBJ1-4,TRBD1,TGTGCCAGCAGTATCGACAGGGTTGAAAAACTGTTTTTT,CASSIDRVEKLFF
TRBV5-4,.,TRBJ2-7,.,TGTGCCAGCGGGGCAGGCCTCGAGCAGTACTTC,CASGAGLEQYF
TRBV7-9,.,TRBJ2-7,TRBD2,TGTGCCGCGGGGGGGGGACTAGCGAAAGTCCACGAGCAGTACTTC,CAAGGGLAKVHEQYF
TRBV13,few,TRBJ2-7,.,TGTGCCAGCAGCTTAAACAGAGTTAGCTCCTACGAGCAGTACTTC,CASSLNRVSSYEQYF
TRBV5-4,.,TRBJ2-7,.,TGTGCCAGCAGCTTGGATCAGGGGAGCTACGAGCAGTACTTC,CASSLDQGSYEQYF
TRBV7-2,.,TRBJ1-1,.,TGTGCCAGCAGCCCTCAGGGGAACACTGAAGCTTTCTTT,CASSPQGNTEAFF
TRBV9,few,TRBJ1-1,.,TGTGCCAGCAGCGTGAGTGTGAACACTGAAGCTTTCTTT,CASSVSVNTEAFF
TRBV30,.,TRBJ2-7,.,TGTGCCTGGAGCAGGGAATCCTACGAGCAGTACTTC,CAWSRESYEQYF
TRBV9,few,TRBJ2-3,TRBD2,TGTGCCAGCAGCGTAACGGGGGCTAGCGGGGTTCATTATTTT,CASSVTGASGVHYF
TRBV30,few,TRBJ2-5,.,TGTGCCTGGAGGGTTTCTGGGCAGGGGCGGGAGACCCAGTACTTC,CAWRVSGQGRETQYF
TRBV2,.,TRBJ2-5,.,TGTGCCAGCAGAAACATCTTCCAAGAGACCCAGTACTTC,CASRNIFQETQYF
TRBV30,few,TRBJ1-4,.,TGTGCCTGTTCGACCGTTACCCTGGGAGCTAATGAAAAACTGTTTTTT,CACSTVTLGANEKLFF
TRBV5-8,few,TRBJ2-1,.,TGTGCCAGCAGCTTGGAACAGGGCCATGAGCAGTTCTTC,CASSLEQGHEQFF
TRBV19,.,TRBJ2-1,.,TGTGCCAGTGGGGCGCGGGACAGAGACAATGAGCAGTTCTTC,CASGARDRDNEQFF
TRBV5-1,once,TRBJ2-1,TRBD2,TGCGCCAGCAGCCCTAGCGGGAGGGGTTACAATGAGCAGTTCTTC,CASSPSGRGYNEQFF
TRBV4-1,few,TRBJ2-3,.,TGCGCCAGCAGCCAACACCCGGCAGGGGGGCCAGATACGCAGTATTTT,CASSQHPAGGPDTQYF
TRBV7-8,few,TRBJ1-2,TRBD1,TGTGCCAGCAGCGCAAACAGGGGGCCGGGGGGCTACACCTTC,CASSANRGPGGYTF